Listed here are 28 T cell receptor beta chains from one sample, sequenced in a study of spatial heterogeneity in lung cancer. General study findings and limits: Counts of expanded alpha and beta TCRs within tumors tracked the tumor nonsynonymous mutation count.

Time point described: sample taken at primary tumor resection. What these receptors recognize is not known. TCRdb analysed the 5' RACE reads with MiXCR anew, one entry per CDR3 protein. This sample has around 13,000 distinct CDR3 sequences, with over 4.5% found just once. The sample here was lung tumor tissue, taken at surgery. These receptors originate from a male donor with early-stage non-small cell lung cancer.

By share, this clonotype ranks as medium-sized. The V and J genes are TRBV28 and TRBJ1-5, with D uncertain. The CDR3 has 15 residues. Deletions cut 3 bases from V and 3 bases from J, with 12 bases between. Per germline, CDR1 MDHEN and CDR2 SYDVKM. The CDR3 reads CASSFILGTNQPQHF. In nucleotides, the CDR3 is TGTGCCAGCAGTTTTATCCTCGGCACCAATCAGCCCCAGCATTTT. The full variable domain, completed using reference TRBV28 and TRBJ1-5, is DVKVTQSSRYLVKRTGEKVFLECVQDMDHENMFWYRQDPGLGLRLIYFSYDVKMKEKGDIPEGYSVSREKKERFSLILESASTNQTSMYLCASSFILGTNQPQHFGDGTRLSIL.

This clonotype has at least ten counts. This chain links TRBV6-5 with TRBJ2-1; 7 bases match TRBD2. Germline values: CDR1 MNHEY, CDR2 SVGAGI. V shed 4 bases, J shed 10 bases, and the junction held 7 bases outside the gene matches. This CDR3 comprises 13 residues. For the CDR3, the DNA is TGTGCCAGCAGTTGGGTGGGAGCGGGGGAGCAGTTCTTC. Amino acids: CASSWVGAGEQFF.

This clonotype was seen many times. The genes are TRBV20-1 and TRBJ1-1; D is possibly TRBD1 (5 bases). Trimming left V 6 bases short and J 2 bases short, with 19 bases between. The CDR3 length is 15 residues. Looked up from germline, CDR1 is DFQATT and CDR2 is SNEGSKA (reference sequence). CDR3: CSAPSAGQGNTEAFF. The CDR3 DNA is TGCAGTGCCCCATCGGCCGGGCAGGGAAACACTGAAGCTTTCTTT.

The sample holds many counts of this clonotype. The V call is TRBV20-1, the J call TRBJ2-7; D is undetermined. The CDR3 totals 11 residues. V lost 6 bases to trimming and J lost 3 bases, with 9 bases between them. CDR1 and CDR2 from the germline V gene are DFQATT and SNEGSKA (reference sequence). This chain's CDR3 is CSARWGYEQYF. The CDR3 coding sequence is TGCAGTGCCCGTTGGGGCTACGAGCAGTACTTC.

This clonotype was recorded at least ten times. The chain has TRBV6-2 or TRBV6-3 and TRBJ2-7; 8 bases are a match to TRBD1. J gave up 3 bases and V 3 bases, and 16 bases lay outside the gene matches. This CDR3 comprises 18 residues. The germline V gene has CDR1 MNHEY and CDR2 SVGEGT. The CDR3 nucleotides are TGTGCCAGCAGTTATCACAGGGGGACACCACAATCCCGCTACGAGCAGTACTTC. It is translated as CASSYHRGTPQSRYEQYF.

This clonotype is medium-sized. The chain joins TRBV5-6 to TRBJ1-2; D not resolved. Germline V gene lookup returns CDR1 SGHDT and CDR2 YYEEEE. The V gene lost 4 bases and the J gene lost 1 base, with 14 bases spanning the gap. This CDR3 contains 15 residues. The CDR3, as DNA: TGTGCCAGCAGCCCGAGGTTGCTGGGTAACTATGGCTACACCTTC. Its translation: CASSPRLLGNYGYTF.

This clonotype was seen many times. This chain connects TRBV2 to TRBJ1-1; D perhaps matches TRBD1 (5 bases). Between the trimmed V and J ends, which lost 5 bases and 3 bases, there was a span of 10 bases. CDR3 length: 13 residues. Germline assignment: CDR1 SNHLY and CDR2 FYNNEI. The CDR3 nucleotides are TGTGCCAGCAGTCTGCAGGGCTACACTGAAGCTTTCTTT. Protein product: CASSLQGYTEAFF.

This clonotype was detected many times. V gene TRBV2 combines with J gene TRBJ1-5; TRBD1 agrees at 8 bases. V was pared by 5 bases and J by 4 bases, with 4 bases of the junction left unmatched. The V gene's germline CDR1 is SNHLY and CDR2 FYNNEI. The CDR3 totals 14 residues. The CDR3 loop is CASSSQGGNQPQHF. The CDR3 region has the DNA TGTGCCAGCAGTTCACAGGGGGGAAATCAGCCCCAGCATTTT.

This clonotype is labeled medium-sized. This chain links TRBV4-1 with TRBJ1-4; D is ambiguous. The V end was cut by 1 base, the J end by 5 bases, with 11 bases between. CDR3 size: 15 residues. The germline gives CDR1 MGHRA, CDR2 YSYEKL. CDR3 DNA: TGCGCCAGCAGCCAAGGTTTAGGATGGAATGAAAAACTGTTTTTT. Translation: CASSQGLGWNEKLFF.

This clonotype has at least ten counts. This sequence joins TRBV27 and TRBJ2-1; D ambiguous. This CDR3 has 14 amino acids. Germline assignment: CDR1 MNHEY and CDR2 SMNVEV (reference sequence). The germline V and J ends were trimmed by 4 bases and 4 bases, with 11 bases remaining between them. The CDR3 bases are TGTGCCAGCAGTTGGTTCTATCTTTACAATGAGCAGTTCTTC. Translated, it gives CASSWFYLYNEQFF.

By frequency in the sample, this clonotype is medium-sized (0.01 to 0.1%). The chain links TRBV7-2 to TRBJ2-5; 7 bases agree with TRBD1. V shed 0 bases, J shed 5 bases, and the junction held 6 bases outside the gene matches. The CDR3 has 15 residues. Per the germline V gene, CDR1 is SGHTA and CDR2 is FQGNSA. The CDR3 DNA is TGTGCCAGCAGCTTAGCCCAGACAGGGATGGAGACCCAGTACTTC. This sequence encodes CASSLAQTGMETQYF.

This clonotype appeared many times. The chain combines TRBV28 with TRBJ1-6; D uncertain. CDR1 MDHEN and CDR2 SYDVKM come from the germline V gene. The CDR3 runs to 13 residues. The V gene lost 10 bases and the J gene lost 8 bases, with 15 bases spanning the gap. In nucleotides, the CDR3 is TGTGCCACCCGACCGGGCCTCTATTCACCCCTCCACTTT. Translation gives CATRPGLYSPLHF. The full variable domain, rest sourced from reference TRBV28 and TRBJ1-6, is DVKVTQSSRYLVKRTGEKVFLECVQDMDHENMFWYRQDPGLGLRLIYFSYDVKMKEKGDIPEGYSVSREKKERFSLILESASTNQTSMYLCATRPGLYSPLHFGNGTRLTVT.

This clonotype showed up many times. The chain has TRBV12-3 or TRBV12-4 and TRBJ1-4; D is unclear. The CDR3 runs to 14 residues. Trimming removed 5 bases from V and 5 bases from J, with 12 bases in between. The CDR3 spells CASSLTASNEKLFF. CDR3 sequence (DNA): TGTGCCAGCAGTCTTACGGCCTCAAATGAAAAACTGTTTTTT.

This clonotype was found a few times. This chain links TRBV5-1 with TRBJ2-2; D may be TRBD2 (6 bases). The CDR3 spans 14 residues. The germline V gene encodes CDR1 SGHRS and CDR2 YFSETQ. V was pared by 3 bases and J by 5 bases, with 11 bases between. Here the CDR3 reads CASSSGLRTGELFF. The CDR3 region has the DNA TGCGCCAGCAGCTCGGGACTCAGGACCGGGGAGCTGTTTTTT. Full variable domain (rest looked up from reference TRBV5-1 and TRBJ2-2): KAGVTQTPRYLIKTRGQQVTLSCSPISGHRSVSWYQQTPGQGLQFLFEYFSETQRNKGNFPGRFSGRQFSNSRSEMNVSTLELGDSALYLCASSSGLRTGELFFGEGSRLTVL.

This clonotype was counted at least ten times. The CDR3 coding sequence is TGTGCCAGCAGTGCTAGCGGGGGGACCTACGAGCAGTACTTC. Protein product: CASSASGGTYEQYF. The chain employs TRBV25-1 and TRBJ2-7, with TRBD2 identical over 11 bases. The germline CDR1 and CDR2 sequences are MGHDK and SYGVNS. This CDR3 region has 14 residues. V gave up 4 bases and J gave up 2 bases; unmatched junction bases: 1.

This clonotype was observed a few times. The chain joins TRBV18 to TRBJ2-4; 11 nucleotides line up with TRBD1. Looked up from germline, CDR1 is KGHSH and CDR2 is LQKENI. V dropped 6 bases and J dropped 10; count of bases not matched to a gene: 14. The CDR3 length is 16 residues. CDR3 bases: TGTGCCAGCTCCATCGGACAGGGGGCTGGTGCGGGTATTCAGTACTTC. It translates to CASSIGQGAGAGIQYF.

Many counts were recorded for this clonotype. This chain joins TRBV6-2 or TRBV6-3 and TRBJ1-1, with TRBD1 identical over 10 bases. Germline lookup yields CDR1 MNHEY and CDR2 SVGEGT. Trimming took 8 bases from V and 8 from J; bases not matched to a gene: 5. The length of the CDR3 is 12 residues. The CDR3 is CASGQGGNEAFF. The CDR3 DNA sequence: TGTGCCAGCGGACAGGGGGGAAACGAAGCTTTCTTT.

The sample holds many counts of this clonotype. The CDR3 DNA reads TGCGCCAGCAGCCTTAGCGGGGGGTCTAGCACAGATACGCAGTATTTT. Its translation: CASSLSGGSSTDTQYF. This sequence joins TRBV5-1 and TRBJ2-3, with 10 bases aligning to TRBD2. The CDR3 sequence is 16 residues long. Germline V lookup: CDR1 SGHRS, CDR2 YFSETQ. With V trimmed by 4 bases and J by 0 bases, 5 bases remained unmatched.

This clonotype was observed at least ten times. The chain links TRBV4-3 to TRBJ2-1, with D unresolved. With 1 base removed from V and 8 bases from J, the gap between germline ends came to 12 bases. CDR1 and CDR2 from the germline V gene are LGHNA and YSLEER. CDR3 length: 14 amino acids. The CDR3 DNA is TGCGCCAGCAGCCAAGGACACCCTGGCGATGAGCAGTTCTTC. It specifies CASSQGHPGDEQFF.

This clonotype occurred many times. This chain links TRBV4-1 with TRBJ2-5, with D maybe TRBD2 (7 bases). Germline-derived CDR1 and CDR2 are MGHRA and YSYEKL. V lost 0 bases to trimming and J lost 2 bases, with 13 bases between them. There are 16 residues in the CDR3. CDR3 sequence reads: CASSQDQRGQQETQYF. The CDR3, as DNA: TGCGCCAGCAGCCAAGACCAGCGGGGACAACAAGAGACCCAGTACTTC.

This clonotype was counted between two and nine times. The junction departs from germline at one end; a sequencing error may be responsible. The chain is built from TRBV4-3 and TRBJ1-5, with D maybe TRBD1 (6 bases). CDR1 is LGHNA and CDR2 is YSLEER in the germline V gene. CDR3 size: 16 residues. The CDR3 DNA sequence: TGCGCCAGCAGCCAAGATTGGGAGACAGGAAATCAGCCCCGGCATTTT. It translates to CASSQDWETGNQPRHF.

V and J are TRBV9 and TRBJ2-7; no clear D gene. Looked up from germline, CDR1 is SGDLS and CDR2 is YYNGEE. Trimming removed 4 bases from V and 3 bases from J, with 8 bases in between. The CDR3 has 12 residues. Written as DNA, the CDR3 is TGTGCCAGCAGCAAAGACGGCTACGAGCAGTACTTC. Translating gives CASSKDGYEQYF. The whole variable domain, remainder taken from reference TRBV9 and TRBJ2-7, is DSGVTQTPKHLITATGQRVTLRCSPRSGDLSVYWYQQSLDQGLQFLIQYYNGEERAKGNILERFSAQQFPDLHSELNLSSLELGDSALYFCASSKDGYEQYFGPGTRLTVT.

This clonotype was seen repeatedly, ten times or more. The chain has TRBV15 and TRBJ1-1; unclear D gene. CDR1 LNHNV and CDR2 YYDKDF come from the germline V gene (reference sequence). CDR3 length: 12 residues. V lost 7 bases to trimming and J lost 7 bases, with 13 bases between them. Here the CDR3 DNA reads TGTGCCACCAAACGTCCGGACCATGAAGCTTTCTTT. As protein: CATKRPDHEAFF.

The rearrangement links TRBV11-2 to TRBJ1-5; the D gene is possibly TRBD1 (6 bases). The CDR3 has 13 amino acids. Trimming took off 5 bases at V and 4 bases at J, with 9 bases between the two ends. Germline CDR1 SGHAT, CDR2 FQNNGV. Written as DNA, the CDR3 is TGTGCCAGCAGCACTGACAGGAATCAGCCCCAGCATTTT. This codes for CASSTDRNQPQHF.

By its share, this clonotype is medium-sized. This chain connects TRBV28 to TRBJ1-1; 7 bases are shared with TRBD1. V was pared by 6 bases and J by 11 bases, with 12 bases of the junction left unmatched. The CDR3 is 13 residues long. Germline V gives CDR1 MDHEN, CDR2 SYDVKM. The CDR3 nucleotides read TGTGCCAGCAGCCAACCAGGCAGGGGGGAGGCTTTCTTT. Its protein product is CASSQPGRGEAFF.

This clonotype was detected many times. This chain connects TRBV2 to TRBJ2-2; TRBD1 is a possible D gene (6 bases). Germline V lookup: CDR1 SNHLY, CDR2 FYNNEI. V was cut by 2 bases and J by 7 bases, with 14 bases left in between. This CDR3 is 15 amino acids long. The CDR3 reads CASSEWQGFGGELFF. The CDR3 DNA reads as TGTGCCAGCAGTGAATGGCAGGGGTTCGGCGGGGAGCTGTTTTTT.

This clonotype was detected only a few times. The rearrangement links TRBV20-1 to TRBJ1-4; 9 bases map to TRBD1. Trimming cost V 3 bases and J 5 bases; bases outside gene matches: 4. The CDR3 spans 14 residues. Germline CDR1 reads DFQATT; CDR2 reads SNEGSKA (reference sequence). CDR3 region: CSARKGQGNEKLFF. The CDR3 nucleotides read TGCAGTGCTAGGAAGGGACAGGGAAATGAAAAACTGTTTTTT.

This clonotype was detected many times. The CDR3 loop reads CASSLAAGRYTGELFF. The CDR3 DNA follows: TGTGCCAGCAGCTTAGCAGCGGGGCGATACACCGGGGAGCTGTTTTTT. The J gene is TRBJ2-2, the V gene TRBV7-9; 7 positions match TRBD2. Germline V CDR1 and CDR2: SEHNR, FQNEAQ (reference sequence). V shed 0 bases and J 3 bases; nucleotides not matched to a gene: 4. CDR3 length: 16 residues.